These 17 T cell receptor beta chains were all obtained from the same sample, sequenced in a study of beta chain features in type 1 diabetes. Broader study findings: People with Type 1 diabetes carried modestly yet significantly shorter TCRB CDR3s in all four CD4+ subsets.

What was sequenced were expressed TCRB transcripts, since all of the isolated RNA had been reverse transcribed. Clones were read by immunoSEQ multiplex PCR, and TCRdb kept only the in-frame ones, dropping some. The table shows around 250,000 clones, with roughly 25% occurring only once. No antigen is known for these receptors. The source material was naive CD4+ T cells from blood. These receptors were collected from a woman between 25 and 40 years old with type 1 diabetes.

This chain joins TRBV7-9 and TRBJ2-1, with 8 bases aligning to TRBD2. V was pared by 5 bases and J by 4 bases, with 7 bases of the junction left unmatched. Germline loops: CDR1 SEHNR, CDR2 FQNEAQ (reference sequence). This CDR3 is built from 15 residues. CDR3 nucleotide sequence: TGTGCCAGCAGCCCCACCGGGACTAGATACAATGAGCAGTTCTTC. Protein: CASSPTGTRYNEQFF. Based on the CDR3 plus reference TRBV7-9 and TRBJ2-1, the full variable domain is DTGVSQNPRHKITKRGQNVTFRCDPISEHNRLYWYRQTLGQGPEFLTYFQNEAQLEKSRLLSDRFSAERPKGSFSTLEIQRTEQGDSAMYLCASSPTGTRYNEQFFGPGTRLTVL.

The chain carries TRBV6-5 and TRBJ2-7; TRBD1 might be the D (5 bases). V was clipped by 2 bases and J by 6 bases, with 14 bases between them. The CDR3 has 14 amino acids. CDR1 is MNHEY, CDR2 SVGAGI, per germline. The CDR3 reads CASSYGAQGIEQYF. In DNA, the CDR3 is TGTGCCAGCAGTTACGGGGCCCAAGGGATCGAGCAGTACTTC.

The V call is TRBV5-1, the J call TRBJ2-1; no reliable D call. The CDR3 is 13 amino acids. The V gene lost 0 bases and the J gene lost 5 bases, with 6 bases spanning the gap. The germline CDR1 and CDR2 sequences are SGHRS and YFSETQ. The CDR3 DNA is TGCGCCAGCAGCTTGGTAGTTGACAATGAGCAGTTCTTC. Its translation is CASSLVVDNEQFF.

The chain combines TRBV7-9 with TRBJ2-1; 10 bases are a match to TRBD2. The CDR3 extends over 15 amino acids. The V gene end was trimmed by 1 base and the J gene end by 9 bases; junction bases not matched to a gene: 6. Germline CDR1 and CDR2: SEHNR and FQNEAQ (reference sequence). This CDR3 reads CASSLGTSGPSEQFF. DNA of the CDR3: TGTGCCAGCAGCTTAGGGACTAGCGGCCCGAGTGAGCAGTTCTTC.

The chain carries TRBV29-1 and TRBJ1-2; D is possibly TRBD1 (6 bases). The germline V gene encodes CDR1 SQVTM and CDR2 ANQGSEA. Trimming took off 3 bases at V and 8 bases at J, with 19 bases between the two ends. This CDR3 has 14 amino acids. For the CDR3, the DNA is TGCAGCGTTGATTCGGGTGCAGGGACACGGGGCTACACCTTC. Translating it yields CSVDSGAGTRGYTF.

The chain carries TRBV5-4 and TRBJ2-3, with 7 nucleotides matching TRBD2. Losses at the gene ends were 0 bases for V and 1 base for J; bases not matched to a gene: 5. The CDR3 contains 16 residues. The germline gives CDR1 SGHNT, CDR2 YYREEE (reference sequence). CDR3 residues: CASSLVGGSRTDTQYF. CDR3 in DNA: TGTGCCAGCAGCTTGGTGGGCGGGAGCCGCACAGATACGCAGTATTTT.

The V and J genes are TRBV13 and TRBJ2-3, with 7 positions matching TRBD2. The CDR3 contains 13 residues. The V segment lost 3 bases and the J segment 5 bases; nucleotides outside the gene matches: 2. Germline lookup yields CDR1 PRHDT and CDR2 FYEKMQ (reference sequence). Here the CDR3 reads CASSLGGRDTQYF. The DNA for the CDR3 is TGTGCCAGCAGCTTGGGCGGGAGAGATACGCAGTATTTT. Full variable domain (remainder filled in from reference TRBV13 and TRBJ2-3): AAGVIQSPRHLIKEKRETATLKCYPIPRHDTVYWYQQGPGQDPQFLISFYEKMQSDKGSIPDRFSAQQFSDYHSELNMSSLELGDSALYFCASSLGGRDTQYFGPGTRLTVL.

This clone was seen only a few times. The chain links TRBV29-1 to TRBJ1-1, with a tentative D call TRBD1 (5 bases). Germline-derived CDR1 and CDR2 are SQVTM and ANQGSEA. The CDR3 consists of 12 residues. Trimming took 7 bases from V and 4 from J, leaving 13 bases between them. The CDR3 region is CSGGEGVTEAFF. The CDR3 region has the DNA TGCAGCGGGGGGGAAGGTGTCACTGAAGCTTTCTTT.

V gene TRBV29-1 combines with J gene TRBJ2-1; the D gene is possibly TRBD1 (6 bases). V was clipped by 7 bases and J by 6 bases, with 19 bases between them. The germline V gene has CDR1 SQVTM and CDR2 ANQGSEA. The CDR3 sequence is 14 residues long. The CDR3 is CSAIKGVQINEQFF. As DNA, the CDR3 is TGCAGCGCAATCAAGGGGGTGCAAATCAATGAGCAGTTCTTC.

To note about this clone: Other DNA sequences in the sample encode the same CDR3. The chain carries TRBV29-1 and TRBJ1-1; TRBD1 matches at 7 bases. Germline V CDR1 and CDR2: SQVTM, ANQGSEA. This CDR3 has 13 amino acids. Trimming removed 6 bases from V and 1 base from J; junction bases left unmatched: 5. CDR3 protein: CSVGRQGNTEAFF. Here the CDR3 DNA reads TGCAGCGTGGGAAGACAGGGGAACACTGAAGCTTTCTTT.

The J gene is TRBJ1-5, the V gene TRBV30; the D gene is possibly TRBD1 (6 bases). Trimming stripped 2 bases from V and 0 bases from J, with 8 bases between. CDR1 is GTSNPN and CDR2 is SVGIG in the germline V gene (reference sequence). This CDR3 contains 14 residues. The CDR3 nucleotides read TGTGCCTGGAGTCAGGGGCATAGCAATCAGCCCCAGCATTTT. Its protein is CAWSQGHSNQPQHF.

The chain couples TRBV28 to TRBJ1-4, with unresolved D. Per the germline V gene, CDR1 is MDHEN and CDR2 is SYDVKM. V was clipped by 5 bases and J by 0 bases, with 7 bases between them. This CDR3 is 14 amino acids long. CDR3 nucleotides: TGTGCCAGCAGTCAGACTCCAACTAATGAAAAACTGTTTTTT. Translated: CASSQTPTNEKLFF.

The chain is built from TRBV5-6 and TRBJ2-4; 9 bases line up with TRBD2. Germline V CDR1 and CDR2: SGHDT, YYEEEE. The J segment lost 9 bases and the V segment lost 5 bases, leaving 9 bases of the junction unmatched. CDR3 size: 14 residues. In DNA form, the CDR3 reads TGTGCCAGCAGTATTAGCGGGAGAGGGGGCATTCAGTACTTC. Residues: CASSISGRGGIQYF.

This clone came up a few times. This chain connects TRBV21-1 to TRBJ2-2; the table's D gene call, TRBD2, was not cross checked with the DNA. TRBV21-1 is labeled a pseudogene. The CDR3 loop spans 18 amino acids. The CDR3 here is CASSTGTASGRSAGELFF. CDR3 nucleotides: TGTGCCAGCAGCACTGGAACGGCTAGCGGGAGGTCGGCCGGGGAGCTGTTTTTT.

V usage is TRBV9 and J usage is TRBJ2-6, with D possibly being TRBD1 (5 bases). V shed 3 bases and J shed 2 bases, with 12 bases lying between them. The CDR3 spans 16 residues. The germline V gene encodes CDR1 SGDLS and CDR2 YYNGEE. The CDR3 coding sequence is TGTGCCAGCAGCGCCACAGGAGTCGCTGGGGCCAACGTCCTGACTTTC. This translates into CASSATGVAGANVLTF.

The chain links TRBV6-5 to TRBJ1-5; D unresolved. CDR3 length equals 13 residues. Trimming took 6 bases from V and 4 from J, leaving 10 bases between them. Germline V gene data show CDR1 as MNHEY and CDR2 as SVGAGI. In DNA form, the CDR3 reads TGTGCCAGCAGACCGACGGGAAATCAGCCCCAGCATTTT. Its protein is CASRPTGNQPQHF.

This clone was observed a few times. CDR3 in amino acids: CASRGSLAEFYNEQFF. The CDR3 DNA reads as TGTGCCAGCAGGGGAAGCCTAGCGGAATTCTACAATGAGCAGTTCTTC. The chain joins TRBV6-6 to TRBJ2-1; TRBD2 matches 7 bases. V trimming: 6 bases; J trimming: 3 bases; junction bases outside the gene matches: 11. Germline V gene lookup returns CDR1 MNHNY and CDR2 SVGAGI (reference sequence). CDR3 size: 16 residues.